The text below deals with one TCR beta chain. No antigen is known for it. The data originate from a study of cytomegalovirus exposure and HLA in healthy donors. Study findings and constraints: According to the study, 160 or so TCR beta chains were cytomegalovirus-associated.

The germline CDR1 and CDR2 sequences are LGHNA and YSLEER. CDR3 length equals 15 residues. V lost 3 bases to trimming and J lost 6 bases; unmatched junction nucleotides: 6. Generated by immunoSEQ multiplex PCR, the TCRdb table keeps only in-frame clones and is missing some. The sample includes 250,000 or so clones, around 91% seen only once; the top ten take 0.37%. Sequenced input: PBMCs. The source is a woman aged 18-30 years in good health and CMV-seronegative. This chain links TRBV4-3 with TRBJ1-5; 9 nucleotides agree with TRBD1. CDR3 coding DNA: TGCGCCAGCAGCCAGGACAGGGGAGGGGGTCAGCCCCAGCATTTT. This translates into CASSQDRGGGQPQHF.